Listed here is a single T cell receptor beta chain. This sample was included in a study of technical replicates of blood from a handful of donors. Some clones are missing from TCRdb's copy, which holds only in-frame ones; the method was immunoSEQ multiplex PCR. Among 70,000 to 90,000 clones listed, more than 90% were seen once. The sequencing sample was made of T cells isolated from PBMCs. This clonotype originated in a human donor in good health.

CDR3 DNA sequence: TGTGCCAGCAGTAAGACTAGCGGGATGTCAAATGAGCAGTTCTTC. Amino acids: CASSKTSGMSNEQFF. This chain connects TRBV2 to TRBJ2-1; 11 nucleotides match TRBD2. Trimming at V came to 5 bases and at J to 7 bases, leaving 7 bases not matched to a gene. Germline values: CDR1 SNHLY, CDR2 FYNNEI. The CDR3 totals 15 residues.